The clone carrying this T cell receptor beta chain showed up just a few times. What it recognizes is unknown. These data originate in a study of vaccination and CD4 T cells after COVID-19. Study background: Recovered patients in the cohort numbered six men and four women, two of them Hispanic. Convalescent patients gave post-COVID blood a median around 91 days post-diagnosis, range 35 to 161.

The CDR3 length is 15 residues. The J segment lost 1 base and the V segment lost 6 bases, leaving 8 bases of the junction unmatched. The germline V gene encodes CDR1 SGHTA and CDR2 FQGNSA. Treatment reported: roughly 10-day PBMC culture with coronavirus spike peptide pools or control peptides (ViraFEST assay). Cultured CD4+ T-cell DNA underwent Oncomine TCR Beta short-read sequencing. In TCRdb, the PCR reads were re-called with MiXCR into one record per CDR3 protein. This table holds under 20,000 distinct CDR3 sequences, about 53% found once. The rearrangement joins TRBV7-2 to TRBJ1-1, with 7 bases identical to TRBD1. This sequence originates from a human donor who had recovered from COVID-19. Sequencing input: CD4+ T cells from blood, cultured in vitro. The CDR3 sequence is CASSPQGGRNTEAFF. The DNA of the CDR3 is TGTGCCAGCAGTCCTCAGGGGGGTCGGAACACTGAAGCTTTCTTT.